This TCR beta chain came from a study of T cells after yellow fever vaccination. As to this clonotype: One junction end disagrees with the germline gene, perhaps due to a read error.

Germline V lookup: CDR1 SEHNR, CDR2 FQNEAQ (reference sequence). The CDR3 consists of 16 residues. They built TCR cDNA with 5'RACE template switching, a step that put in a universal primer site and UMIs. Via MiXCR, TCRdb re-called the 5' RACE reads, giving one row per CDR3 protein. The sample includes a few hundred thousand distinct CDR3 sequences, around 6.4% seen only once; the top ten take about 15%. Sample: PBMCs, taken 5 days after the yellow fever booster vaccination. The sequence was collected from a man under 40 who received the YFV17D yellow fever vaccine. This rearrangement joins TRBV7-9 to TRBJ2-1; tentative D call: TRBD1 (6 bases). The DNA of the CDR3 is TGTGTCAGCAGCCCAGGACAGTCGAGCTCCTACAATGAGCAGTTCTTC. This gives the protein CVSSPGQSSSYNEQFF.